These 28 T cell receptor beta chains were all obtained from the same sample, sequenced in a study of neoadjuvant anti-PD-1 for oral cavity cancer. Assay used: immunoSEQ multiplex PCR; TCRdb lists only in-frame clones, some missing. The sample lists around 81,000 clones; roughly four fifths were seen once. The sample consisted of PBMCs, taken before nivolumab (anti-PD-1) treatment. These receptors all stem from a person aged 40-85 years with oral cavity squamous cell carcinoma.

V gene TRBV5-1 combines with J gene TRBJ2-7; D gene unclear. V shed 0 bases and J shed 3 bases, with 13 bases lying between them. The CDR3 is 15 residues long. CDR1 and CDR2 (germline): SGHRS, YFSETQ. As DNA, the CDR3 is TGCGCCAGCAGCTTGGCCTCGGGTCCGAACTACGAGCAGTACTTC. As protein: CASSLASGPNYEQYF.

CDR3 sequence: CASSPHGTGDTEAFF. The CDR3 nucleotides read TGTGCCAGCAGTCCACATGGGACAGGAGATACTGAAGCTTTCTTT. The chain joins TRBV28 to TRBJ1-1; TRBD1 matches at 8 bases. The V segment lost 5 bases and the J segment 5 bases; nucleotides outside the gene matches: 10. Germline V CDR1 and CDR2: MDHEN, SYDVKM. This CDR3 is built from 15 residues.

V is TRBV28 and J is TRBJ2-2; 10 positions agree with TRBD2. CDR3 length equals 15 residues. The germline V gene has CDR1 MDHEN and CDR2 SYDVKM. V dropped 4 bases and J dropped 4; count of bases not matched to a gene: 3. DNA of the CDR3: TGTGCCAGCAGTTCTAGCGGGAGTGGCACCGGGGAGCTGTTTTTT. Protein sequence: CASSSSGSGTGELFF. The complete variable domain, with remaining parts taken from reference TRBV28 and TRBJ2-2, reads DVKVTQSSRYLVKRTGEKVFLECVQDMDHENMFWYRQDPGLGLRLIYFSYDVKMKEKGDIPEGYSVSREKKERFSLILESASTNQTSMYLCASSSSGSGTGELFFGEGSRLTVL.

This clone was seen only a few times. V and J are TRBV5-6 and TRBJ1-2; D remains ambiguous. Germline-derived CDR1 and CDR2 are SGHDT and YYEEEE. The V and J ends lost 0 bases and 7 bases respectively, with 7 bases between them. The CDR3 covers 12 residues. CDR3 region: CASSLGAVGYTF. CDR3 coding DNA: TGTGCCAGCAGCTTGGGCGCGGTTGGCTACACCTTC.

The CDR3 DNA follows: TGTGCCAGCAGCTTGGCTAGCGGGGTCTCCGAGCAGTACTTC. This encodes CASSLASGVSEQYF. This rearrangement joins TRBV5-4 to TRBJ2-7, with 9 bases aligning to TRBD2. The CDR3 runs 14 residues. CDR1 SGHNT and CDR2 YYREEE come from the germline V gene (reference sequence). Unmatched junction bases numbered 4, after V lost 0 bases and J lost 6 bases.

The chain uses TRBV13 and TRBJ2-1, with TRBD2 matching over 7 bases. V lost 3 bases and J lost 14; bases outside the gene matches: 7. CDR3 length equals 12 residues. Germline V gene lookup returns CDR1 PRHDT and CDR2 FYEKMQ (reference sequence). CDR3: CASSLGRETKFF. The CDR3 DNA is TGTGCCAGCAGCTTGGGGCGGGAGACGAAGTTCTTC.

This clone was seen once. The chain has TRBV7-9 and TRBJ1-5; D remains unclear. The CDR3 runs 14 residues. The ends were cut back, 5 bases at V and 4 bases at J, with 12 bases in the middle. CDR1 and CDR2 from the germline V gene are SEHNR and FQNEAQ (reference sequence). The CDR3, as DNA: TGTGCCAGCAGCCTCGGCGGTTTAAATCAGCCCCAGCATTTT. This gives the protein CASSLGGLNQPQHF.

This clone appeared once. The chain has TRBV5-1 and TRBJ2-5; 9 nucleotides align to TRBD1. The CDR3 has 15 residues. The germline gives CDR1 SGHRS, CDR2 YFSETQ. The trim removed 3 bases at V and 6 bases at J, leaving 9 bases unmatched. CDR3 in DNA: TGCGCCAGCAGCTGGGGCCGGGACAGGGACCAGACCCAGTACTTC. Translating gives CASSWGRDRDQTQYF.

This rearrangement joins TRBV5-1 to TRBJ2-7, with 7 bases that match TRBD1. The CDR3 totals 15 residues. Germline V gene lookup returns CDR1 SGHRS and CDR2 YFSETQ. V was pared by 3 bases and J by 6 bases, with 12 bases of the junction left unmatched. CDR3 sequence (DNA): TGCGCCAGCAGCTCCGTGACAGGGCTGTTTGGCGAGCAGTACTTC. Protein sequence: CASSSVTGLFGEQYF. Supplemented by reference TRBV5-1 and TRBJ2-7, the full variable domain reads KAGVTQTPRYLIKTRGQQVTLSCSPISGHRSVSWYQQTPGQGLQFLFEYFSETQRNKGNFPGRFSGRQFSNSRSEMNVSTLELGDSALYLCASSSVTGLFGEQYFGPGTRLTVT.

The chain links TRBV28 to TRBJ1-5; no reliable D call. V was trimmed by 6 bases and J by 3 bases, leaving 6 bases between them. This CDR3 comprises 12 residues. In germline, CDR1 is MDHEN, CDR2 SYDVKM. CDR3 loop: CASSPTNQPQHF. The CDR3 DNA is TGTGCCAGCAGCCCAACCAATCAGCCCCAGCATTTT.

The sample holds a few counts of this clone. This chain links TRBV5-8 with TRBJ1-1, with 9 bases aligning to TRBD1. This CDR3 comprises 15 residues. Germline V gene data show CDR1 as SGHTS and CDR2 as YDEGEE. V shed 3 bases and J 3 bases; nucleotides not matched to a gene: 6. The CDR3 here is CASSSRDRVYTEAFF. DNA for the CDR3: TGTGCCAGCAGCTCCCGGGACAGGGTTTACACTGAAGCTTTCTTT.

The chain couples TRBV28 to TRBJ1-4, with TRBD1 as a possible D gene (5 bases). The V gene's germline CDR1 is MDHEN and CDR2 SYDVKM. The ends were cut back, 6 bases at V and 0 bases at J, with 20 bases in the middle. This CDR3 comprises 18 residues. The CDR3 DNA reads TGTGCCAGCAGGGACCGGGACCGCGTTTCCGCAACTAATGAAAAACTGTTTTTT. Translated, it gives CASRDRDRVSATNEKLFF.

This clone appeared a single time. The V and J genes are TRBV7-2 and TRBJ1-1; TRBD1 matches 9 bases. Germline V CDR1 and CDR2: SGHTA, FQGNSA. The CDR3 is 15 amino acids. V shed 4 bases and J 0 bases; nucleotides not matched to a gene: 3. Written as DNA, the CDR3 is TGTGCCAGCAGCTGGGGACAGGGACTGAACACTGAAGCTTTCTTT. The encoded protein is CASSWGQGLNTEAFF.

The V gene is TRBV9, the J gene TRBJ2-1; 12 bases match TRBD2. CDR3 length equals 18 residues. J lost 7 bases, V lost 4 bases, and 15 bases had no gene match. Germline lookup yields CDR1 SGDLS and CDR2 YYNGEE. The CDR3 is CASSPYTGLAGQANEQFF. CDR3 coding DNA: TGTGCCAGCAGCCCCTACACCGGACTAGCGGGACAGGCGAATGAGCAGTTCTTC.

The chain combines TRBV5-5 with TRBJ2-7, with D hard to call. There are 11 residues in the CDR3. CDR1 and CDR2 (germline): SGHKS, YYEKEE (reference sequence). V gave up 6 bases and J gave up 3 bases, with 7 bases separating them. CDR3 sequence reads: CASNLDYEQYF. The CDR3 nucleotides are TGTGCCAGCAATTTGGACTACGAGCAGTACTTC.

The chain is built from TRBV4-1 and TRBJ2-7; 9 positions match TRBD1. The trim removed 3 bases at V and 0 bases at J, leaving 3 bases unmatched. The CDR3 sequence is 15 residues long. Germline V lookup: CDR1 MGHRA, CDR2 YSYEKL. Here the CDR3 reads CASSHGTGRSYEQYF. The DNA for the CDR3 is TGCGCCAGCAGCCACGGGACAGGGCGCTCCTACGAGCAGTACTTC.

This chain connects TRBV15 to TRBJ2-2; weak D call: TRBD2 (6 bases). The germline V and J ends were trimmed by 5 bases and 1 base, with 14 bases remaining between them. CDR3 length: 16 residues. The germline V gene has CDR1 LNHNV and CDR2 YYDKDF (reference sequence). Written as DNA, the CDR3 is TGTGCCACCAGCTCCCCCGGGACTGGGAACACCGGGGAGCTGTTTTTT. As protein: CATSSPGTGNTGELFF.

This chain connects TRBV7-6 to TRBJ1-1, with 10 bases that match TRBD1. The trim removed 8 bases at V and 2 bases at J, leaving 14 bases unmatched. This CDR3 is 17 amino acids long. CDR1 and CDR2 (germline): SGHVS, FNYEAQ. CDR3 in amino acids: CASVRGTGAVGNTEAFF. The CDR3 region has the DNA TGTGCCAGCGTACGGGGGACAGGGGCGGTGGGAAACACTGAAGCTTTCTTT.

V gene TRBV10-3 combines with J gene TRBJ1-1; the D is unclear. The CDR3 length is 13 residues. Between the trimmed V and J ends, which lost 3 bases and 1 base, there was a span of 6 bases. Germline V CDR1 and CDR2: ENHRY, SYGVKD. This CDR3 reads CAISDTANTEAFF. The CDR3 DNA is TGTGCCATCAGTGACACGGCGAACACTGAAGCTTTCTTT.

This clone has a handful of counts. This chain links TRBV10-1 with TRBJ2-3; D remains unclear. Germline loops: CDR1 WNHNN, CDR2 SYGVQD (reference sequence). The CDR3 is 14 residues long. V shed 4 bases and J shed 2 bases, with 10 bases lying between them. CDR3 sequence: CASSVSVSTDTQYF. The CDR3 DNA reads as TGCGCCAGCAGTGTGTCGGTTTCCACAGATACGCAGTATTTT.

The rearrangement joins TRBV6-1 to TRBJ2-7, with no clear D. Germline-derived CDR1 and CDR2 are MNHNS and SASEGT. V lost 6 bases and J lost 6, with 15 bases in between. The CDR3 is made up of 13 amino acids. For the CDR3, the DNA is TGTGCCAGCAGCGCGGACGACATGAGCGAGCAGTACTTC. The encoded protein is CASSADDMSEQYF.

This chain connects TRBV4-2 to TRBJ2-7, with no clear D. This CDR3 is built from 12 residues. Trimming removed 0 bases from V and 6 bases from J, with 6 bases in between. Germline-derived CDR1 and CDR2 are LGHNA and YNFKEQ. The CDR3 reads CASSQDYGEQYF. The CDR3 nucleotides read TGTGCCAGCAGCCAAGATTACGGCGAGCAGTACTTC.

This clone was observed once. Germline and junction disagree at one end, which may indicate a read error. The chain couples TRBV27 to TRBJ2-2, with a possible D match to TRBD2 (6 bases). This CDR3 has 14 amino acids. Germline-derived CDR1 and CDR2 are MNHEY and SMNVEV (reference sequence). The CDR3: CASSFGGNAGELFF. The CDR3 bases are TGTGCCAGCAGTTTTGGAGGGAACGCCGGGGAGCTGTTTTTT.

The rearrangement joins TRBV4-1 to TRBJ1-1; 7 positions match TRBD1. Trimming cost V 2 bases and J 0 bases; bases outside gene matches: 3. This CDR3 is built from 15 residues. From germline, CDR1 is MGHRA and CDR2 YSYEKL. The CDR3, as DNA: TGCGCCAGCAGCCAACCCGGACAGGTGAACACTGAAGCTTTCTTT. Amino acid sequence: CASSQPGQVNTEAFF.

J is TRBJ1-2 and V is TRBV19, with TRBD1 matching over 8 bases. The CDR3 contains 14 residues. Germline V gene lookup returns CDR1 LNHDA and CDR2 SQIVND (reference sequence). Germline trimming cut 5 bases from V and 8 bases from J; bases unmatched to any gene: 10. DNA for the CDR3: TGTGCCAGTAGTTCGACAGGGGATTCTTACGGCTACACCTTC. Amino acids: CASSSTGDSYGYTF.

The rearrangement uses TRBV11-1 and TRBJ2-7, with 9 bases that match TRBD1. This CDR3 is built from 14 residues. After removal of 5 bases from V and 6 bases from J, the junction contained 8 bases not matched to a gene. From germline, CDR1 is SGHAT and CDR2 FQDESV (reference sequence). The CDR3 region is CASSPHRGQLEQYF. The CDR3 bases are TGTGCCAGCAGCCCACACAGGGGGCAGCTCGAGCAGTACTTC.

The chain employs TRBV28 and TRBJ1-2, with D unclear. The V gene's germline CDR1 is MDHEN and CDR2 SYDVKM. V shed 7 bases and J shed 4 bases, with 16 bases lying between them. The CDR3 is 14 amino acids. CDR3 coding DNA: TGTGCCAGCATATCTACTACATTATCCTATGGCTACACCTTC. This gives the protein CASISTTLSYGYTF.

The chain joins TRBV30 to TRBJ1-5; D may be TRBD1 (5 bases). This CDR3 contains 16 residues. V lost 1 base and J lost 7, with 20 bases in between. In germline, CDR1 is GTSNPN, CDR2 SVGIG (reference sequence). The DNA for the CDR3 is TGTGCCTGGAGTGCCCCTTCTGGGGGAGCGAGGCAGCCCCAGCATTTT. It translates to CAWSAPSGGARQPQHF.